The rows below give T cell receptor beta chains drawn from one sample of a study of cytomegalovirus exposure and HLA in healthy donors. Assay used: immunoSEQ multiplex PCR; TCRdb lists only in-frame clones, some missing. The sample contains about 150,000 clones, around 79% of which appear only once. The sequencing sample was made of PBMCs. These receptors came from a human donor in good health. CDR3s include the opening cysteine and the closing phenylalanine or tryptophan. D genes are given only for firm matches. Some rows mark clone size as missing; the rest say once, few, many or name a class of expanded clone.

size: -
V: TRBV5-1
J: TRBJ1-2
D: TRBD1
CDR3: CASSFLQGAWGYTF
DNA: TGCGCCAGCAGCTTTCTACAGGGGGCTTGGGGCTACACCTTC

size: few
V: TRBV7-6
J: TRBJ1-6
D: TRBD1
CDR3: CASSEGTGDSPLHF
DNA: TGTGCCAGCAGCGAGGGGACAGGGGATTCACCCCTCCACTTT

size: -
V: TRBV6-5
J: TRBJ2-1
D: TRBD2
CDR3: CASSYSDTSGGKKFF
DNA: TGTGCCAGCAGTTACTCTGACACTAGCGGAGGGAAGAAGTTCTTC

size: -
V: TRBV28
J: TRBJ1-2
D: -
CDR3: CASSFAGTLGGYTF
DNA: TGTGCCAGCAGTTTCGCTGGGACTCTAGGGGGCTACACCTTC

size: -
V: TRBV7-2
J: TRBJ2-7
D: -
CDR3: CASSSTGPTSYEQYF
DNA: TGTGCCAGCAGCTCAACAGGGCCCACCTCCTACGAGCAGTACTTC

size: -
V: TRBV4-2
J: TRBJ1-5
D: TRBD1
CDR3: CASSQDGQGDQPQHF
DNA: TGTGCCAGCAGCCAAGACGGCCAGGGGGATCAGCCCCAGCATTTT

size: few
V: TRBV7-9
J: TRBJ2-7
D: TRBD1
CDR3: CASSLTGTGASYEQYF
DNA: TGTGCCAGCAGCTTAACCGGGACAGGGGCTTCCTACGAGCAGTACTTC

size: once
V: TRBV5-6
J: TRBJ2-7
D: TRBD1
CDR3: CASSRAGTGGYEQYF
DNA: TGTGCCAGCAGCCGGGCTGGGACAGGAGGGTACGAGCAGTACTTC

size: -
V: TRBV13
J: TRBJ2-7
D: TRBD2
CDR3: CASSLSGLAGNCEQYF
DNA: TGTGCCAGCAGCTTATCGGGACTAGCGGGTAACTGCGAGCAGTACTTC

size: -
V: TRBV7-6
J: TRBJ1-3
D: -
CDR3: CASSLLGASGNTIYF
DNA: TGTGCCAGCAGCTTGTTGGGGGCCTCTGGAAACACCATATATTTT

size: -
V: TRBV5-8
J: TRBJ2-1
D: TRBD2
CDR3: CASSLGPSGLLYNEQFF
DNA: TGTGCCAGCAGCTTGGGACCTAGCGGGTTACTCTACAATGAGCAGTTCTTC

size: few
V: TRBV19
J: TRBJ2-2
D: -
CDR3: CASTGVANTGELFF
DNA: TGTGCCAGTACGGGGGTCGCGAACACCGGGGAGCTGTTTTTT

size: -
V: TRBV11-3
J: TRBJ2-7
D: -
CDR3: CASSSQASYEQYF
DNA: TGTGCCAGCAGCTCACAGGCGTCCTACGAGCAGTACTTC

size: few
V: TRBV6-5
J: TRBJ1-2
D: TRBD1
CDR3: CASSNLRTGLPGYTF
DNA: TGTGCCAGCAGCAACTTAAGGACAGGCTTGCCTGGCTACACCTTC

size: -
V: TRBV5-4
J: TRBJ2-1
D: -
CDR3: CASSLATGLDEQFF
DNA: TGTGCCAGCAGCTTGGCAACGGGACTCGATGAGCAGTTCTTC

size: -
V: TRBV9
J: TRBJ1-4
D: -
CDR3: CASSAAGAEFEKLFF
DNA: TGTGCCAGCAGCGCGGCGGGGGCAGAGTTTGAAAAACTGTTTTTT

size: -
V: TRBV30
J: TRBJ2-2
D: TRBD2
CDR3: CAWSVYRTSGGAVTGELFF
DNA: TGTGCCTGGAGTGTGTATAGGACTAGCGGGGGGGCCGTCACCGGGGAGCTGTTTTTT

size: -
V: TRBV19
J: TRBJ1-1
D: -
CDR3: CASSIRGNTEAFF
DNA: TGTGCCAGTAGTATTCGCGGTAACACTGAAGCTTTCTTT

size: -
V: TRBV27
J: TRBJ1-2
D: -
CDR3: CASSLSGAAFGYTF
DNA: TGTGCCAGCAGTTTATCAGGAGCAGCGTTCGGCTACACCTTC

size: -
V: TRBV28
J: TRBJ2-5
D: -
CDR3: CASSYRNQETQYF
DNA: TGTGCCAGCAGTTACAGGAACCAAGAGACCCAGTACTTC

size: -
V: TRBV6-1
J: TRBJ2-7
D: -
CDR3: CASSEARVSYEQYF
DNA: TGTGCCAGCAGTGAAGCTCGCGTCTCCTACGAGCAGTACTTC

size: -
V: TRBV29-1
J: TRBJ2-3
D: -
CDR3: CSVSPGLDTQYF
DNA: TGCAGCGTTAGTCCAGGGTTAGATACGCAGTATTTT

size: -
V: TRBV6-5
J: TRBJ2-7
D: -
CDR3: CASSSPTYEQYF
DNA: TGTGCCAGCAGTTCACCTACCTACGAGCAGTACTTC

size: -
V: TRBV7-9
J: TRBJ2-1
D: -
CDR3: CASSSWTVSSYNEQFF
DNA: TGTGCCAGCAGCTCCTGGACAGTCAGCTCCTACAATGAGCAGTTCTTC

size: -
V: TRBV5-8
J: TRBJ1-5
D: -
CDR3: CASSLGKRSLQPQHF
DNA: TGTGCCAGCAGCTTGGGTAAACGTAGTCTTCAGCCCCAGCATTTT

size: -
V: TRBV9
J: TRBJ1-5
D: TRBD1
CDR3: CASSVVPGGDQPQHF
DNA: TGTGCCAGCAGCGTAGTCCCAGGGGGCGATCAGCCCCAGCATTTT

size: -
V: TRBV7-9
J: TRBJ1-5
D: -
CDR3: CASSPQVQHF
DNA: TGTGCCAGCAGCCCCCAGGTCCAGCATTTT

size: -
V: TRBV5-1
J: TRBJ1-2
D: -
CDR3: CASKVGANYGYTF
DNA: TGCGCCAGCAAGGTCGGAGCTAACTATGGCTACACCTTC

size: -
V: TRBV29-1
J: TRBJ1-1
D: TRBD1
CDR3: CSAQTGDPEAFF
DNA: TGCAGCGCCCAGACAGGGGACCCTGAAGCTTTCTTT

size: -
V: TRBV4-2
J: TRBJ1-6
D: -
CDR3: CASSQERSPLHF
DNA: TGTGCCAGCAGCCAAGAGCGCTCACCCCTCCACTTT

size: -
V: TRBV4-1
J: TRBJ1-4
D: -
CDR3: CASSQLTGGEKLFF
DNA: TGCGCCAGCAGCCAACTTACGGGGGGTGAAAAACTGTTTTTT